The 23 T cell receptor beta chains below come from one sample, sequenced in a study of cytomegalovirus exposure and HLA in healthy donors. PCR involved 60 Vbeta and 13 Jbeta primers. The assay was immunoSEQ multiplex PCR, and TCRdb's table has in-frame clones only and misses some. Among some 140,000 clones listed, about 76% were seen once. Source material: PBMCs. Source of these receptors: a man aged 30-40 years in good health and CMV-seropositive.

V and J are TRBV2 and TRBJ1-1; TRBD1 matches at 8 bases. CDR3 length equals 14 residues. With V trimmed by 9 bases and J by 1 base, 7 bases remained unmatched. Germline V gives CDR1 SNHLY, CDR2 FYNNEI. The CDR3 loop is CARRTGTGNTEAFF. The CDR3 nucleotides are TGTGCCAGACGCACCGGGACAGGGAACACTGAAGCTTTCTTT.

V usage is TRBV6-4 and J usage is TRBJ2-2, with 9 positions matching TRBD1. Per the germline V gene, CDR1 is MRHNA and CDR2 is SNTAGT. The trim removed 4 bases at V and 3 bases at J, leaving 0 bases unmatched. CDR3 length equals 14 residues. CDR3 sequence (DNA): TGTGCCAGCAGTGGGACAGGGGACACCGGGGAGCTGTTTTTT. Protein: CASSGTGDTGELFF.

DNA for the CDR3: TGTGCCAGCAGGCGAACAGGGGCGGAGGAAAAACTGTTTTTT. It encodes CASRRTGAEEKLFF. The chain links TRBV6-6 to TRBJ1-4, with 7 bases identical to TRBD1. CDR3 length equals 14 residues. Germline lookup yields CDR1 MNHNY and CDR2 SVGAGI (reference sequence). V trimming: 6 bases; J trimming: 8 bases; junction bases outside the gene matches: 9.

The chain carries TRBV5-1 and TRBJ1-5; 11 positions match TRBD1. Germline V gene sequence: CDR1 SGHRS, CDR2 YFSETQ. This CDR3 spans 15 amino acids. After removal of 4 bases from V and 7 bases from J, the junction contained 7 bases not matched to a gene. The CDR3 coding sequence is TGCGCCAGCAGCATGGGACAGGGGGAGGGACAGCCCCAGCATTTT. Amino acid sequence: CASSMGQGEGQPQHF.

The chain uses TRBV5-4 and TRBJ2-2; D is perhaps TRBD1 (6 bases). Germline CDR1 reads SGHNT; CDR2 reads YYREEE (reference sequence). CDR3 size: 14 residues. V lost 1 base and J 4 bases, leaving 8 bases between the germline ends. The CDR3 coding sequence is TGTGCCAGCAGCTTGAGGGGGAGCACCGGGGAGCTGTTTTTT. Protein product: CASSLRGSTGELFF. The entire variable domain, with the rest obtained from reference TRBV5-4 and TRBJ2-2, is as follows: ETGVTQSPTHLIKTRGQQVTLRCSSQSGHNTVSWYQQALGQGPQFIFQYYREEENGRGNFPPRFSGLQFPNYSSELNVNALELDDSALYLCASSLRGSTGELFFGEGSRLTVL.

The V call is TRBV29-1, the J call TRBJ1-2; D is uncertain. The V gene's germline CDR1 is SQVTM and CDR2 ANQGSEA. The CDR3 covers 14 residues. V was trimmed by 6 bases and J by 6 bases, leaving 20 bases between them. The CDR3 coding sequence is TGCAGCGTCGATACTAGAAGTACAGCTGATGGCTACACCTTC. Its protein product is CSVDTRSTADGYTF.

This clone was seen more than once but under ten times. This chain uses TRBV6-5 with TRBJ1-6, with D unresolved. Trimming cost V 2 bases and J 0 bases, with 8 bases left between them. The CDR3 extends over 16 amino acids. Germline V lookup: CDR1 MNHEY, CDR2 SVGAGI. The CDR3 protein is CASSYADSSYNSPLHF. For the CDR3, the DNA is TGTGCCAGCAGTTACGCGGATAGCTCCTATAATTCACCCCTCCACTTT.

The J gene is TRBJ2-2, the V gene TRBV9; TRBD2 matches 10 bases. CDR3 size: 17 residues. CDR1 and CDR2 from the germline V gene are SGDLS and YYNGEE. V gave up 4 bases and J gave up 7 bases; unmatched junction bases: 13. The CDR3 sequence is CASSPIPQREGGGELFF. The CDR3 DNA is TGTGCCAGCAGCCCCATTCCCCAGCGGGAGGGGGGCGGGGAGCTGTTTTTT.

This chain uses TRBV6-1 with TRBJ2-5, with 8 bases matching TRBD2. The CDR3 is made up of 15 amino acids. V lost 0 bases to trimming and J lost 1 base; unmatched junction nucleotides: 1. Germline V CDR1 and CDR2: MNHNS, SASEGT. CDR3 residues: CASSEAAGGQETQYF. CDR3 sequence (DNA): TGTGCCAGCAGTGAAGCTGCGGGGGGCCAAGAGACCCAGTACTTC.

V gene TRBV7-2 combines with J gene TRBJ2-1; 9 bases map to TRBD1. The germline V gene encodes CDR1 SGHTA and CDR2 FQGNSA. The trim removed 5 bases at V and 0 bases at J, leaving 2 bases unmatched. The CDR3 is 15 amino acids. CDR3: CASSKDRGSYNEQFF. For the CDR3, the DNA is TGTGCCAGCAGCAAGGACAGGGGCTCCTACAATGAGCAGTTCTTC.

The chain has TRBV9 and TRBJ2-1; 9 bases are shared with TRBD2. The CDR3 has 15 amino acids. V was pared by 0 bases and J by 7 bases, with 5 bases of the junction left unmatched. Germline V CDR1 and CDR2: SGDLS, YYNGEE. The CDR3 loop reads CASSVAAGGRNEQFF. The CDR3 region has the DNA TGTGCCAGCAGCGTAGCGGCGGGAGGGCGAAATGAGCAGTTCTTC.

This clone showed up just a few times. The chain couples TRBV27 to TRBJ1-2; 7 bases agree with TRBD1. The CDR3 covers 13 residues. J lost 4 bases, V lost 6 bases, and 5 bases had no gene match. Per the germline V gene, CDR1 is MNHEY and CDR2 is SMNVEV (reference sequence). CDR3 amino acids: CASSPGQAYGYTF. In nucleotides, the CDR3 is TGTGCCAGCAGCCCCGGACAGGCCTATGGCTACACCTTC.

CDR3 coding DNA: TGTGCCAGCGAAGACAGTCCACCCCGAGGCTACACCTTC. Its translation: CASEDSPPRGYTF. The gene calls are TRBV27 and TRBJ1-2, with D possibly matching TRBD1 (5 bases). CDR1 is MNHEY and CDR2 is SMNVEV in the germline V gene (reference sequence). The CDR3 covers 13 residues. V lost 8 bases and J lost 8, with 18 bases in between.

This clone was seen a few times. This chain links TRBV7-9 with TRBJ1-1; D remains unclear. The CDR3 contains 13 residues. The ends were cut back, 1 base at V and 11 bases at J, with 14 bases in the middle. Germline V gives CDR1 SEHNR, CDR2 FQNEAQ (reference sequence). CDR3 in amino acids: CASSLVEALWAFF. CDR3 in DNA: TGTGCCAGCAGCTTAGTTGAGGCCTTATGGGCTTTCTTT.

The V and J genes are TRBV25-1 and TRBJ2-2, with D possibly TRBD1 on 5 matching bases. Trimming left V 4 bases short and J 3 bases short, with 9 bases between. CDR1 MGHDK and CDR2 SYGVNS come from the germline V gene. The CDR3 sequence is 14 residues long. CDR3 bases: TGTGCCAGCAGTGGGGTAGGGGACACCGGGGAGCTGTTTTTT. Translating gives CASSGVGDTGELFF.

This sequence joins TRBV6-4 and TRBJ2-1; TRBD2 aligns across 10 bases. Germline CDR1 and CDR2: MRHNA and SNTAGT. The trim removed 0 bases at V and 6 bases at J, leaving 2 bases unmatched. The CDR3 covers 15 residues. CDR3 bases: TGTGCCAGCAGTGACTCAGCTAGCGGGGGCAATGAGCAGTTCTTC. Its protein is CASSDSASGGNEQFF.

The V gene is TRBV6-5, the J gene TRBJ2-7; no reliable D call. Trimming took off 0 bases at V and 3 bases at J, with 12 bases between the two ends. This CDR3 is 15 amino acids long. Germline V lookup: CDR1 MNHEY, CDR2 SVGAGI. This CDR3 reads CASSYSPYRYYEQYF. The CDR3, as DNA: TGTGCCAGCAGTTACTCGCCCTACCGATACTACGAGCAGTACTTC.

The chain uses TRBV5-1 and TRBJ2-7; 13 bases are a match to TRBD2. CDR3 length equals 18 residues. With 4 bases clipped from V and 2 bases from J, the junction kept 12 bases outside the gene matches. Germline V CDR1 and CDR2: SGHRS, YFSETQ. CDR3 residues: CASSPQPGTSGTTYEQYF. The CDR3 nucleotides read TGCGCCAGCAGCCCCCAACCCGGGACTAGCGGGACGACCTACGAGCAGTACTTC.

The chain's CDR3 is CASSKRPGTGTEQYF. The CDR3 nucleotides are TGCGCCAGCAGTAAACGTCCCGGGACAGGAACCGAGCAGTACTTC. The V and J genes are TRBV10-1 and TRBJ2-7; 8 bases map to TRBD1. The ends lost 5 bases at V and 6 bases at J; junction bases unmatched: 12. This CDR3 spans 15 amino acids. The V gene's germline CDR1 is WNHNN and CDR2 SYGVQD (reference sequence).

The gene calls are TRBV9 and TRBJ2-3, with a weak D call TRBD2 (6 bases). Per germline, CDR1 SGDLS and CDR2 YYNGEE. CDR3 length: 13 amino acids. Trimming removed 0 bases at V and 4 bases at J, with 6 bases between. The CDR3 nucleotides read TGTGCCAGCAGCGTAGGGGGGGCAGATACGCAGTATTTT. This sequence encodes CASSVGGADTQYF.

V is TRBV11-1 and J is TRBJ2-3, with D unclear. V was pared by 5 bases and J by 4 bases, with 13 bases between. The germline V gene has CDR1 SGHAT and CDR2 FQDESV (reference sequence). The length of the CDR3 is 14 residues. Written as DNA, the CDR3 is TGTGCCAGCAGCCCGGGTGGTCGATCAGATACGCAGTATTTT. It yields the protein CASSPGGRSDTQYF.

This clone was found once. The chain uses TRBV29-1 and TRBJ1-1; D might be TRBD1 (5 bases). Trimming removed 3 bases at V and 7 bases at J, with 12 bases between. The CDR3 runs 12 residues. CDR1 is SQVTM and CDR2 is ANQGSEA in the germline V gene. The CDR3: CSVEPAGVEAFF. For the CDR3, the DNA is TGCAGCGTTGAGCCTGCGGGGGTTGAAGCTTTCTTT.

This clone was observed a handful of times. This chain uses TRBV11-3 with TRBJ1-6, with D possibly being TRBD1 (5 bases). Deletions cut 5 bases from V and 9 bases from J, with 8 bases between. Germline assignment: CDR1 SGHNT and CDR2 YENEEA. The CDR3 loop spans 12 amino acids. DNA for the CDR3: TGTGCCAGCAGCCACCAGGGTTCACCCCTCCACTTT. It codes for CASSHQGSPLHF.